This entry lists 26 T cell receptor beta chains sequenced from one sample in a study of T cell responses to AZD1222 COVID-19 vaccine. Some clones are missing from TCRdb's copy, which holds only in-frame ones; the method was immunoSEQ multiplex PCR. The sample includes around 120,000 clones, 92% of them seen just once. Specimen: peripheral blood, collected on day 0 of AZD1222 vaccination. These receptors were taken from an adult in good health.

V is TRBV10-3 and J is TRBJ1-5; TRBD1 agrees at 9 bases. The CDR3 runs to 12 residues. V was pared by 10 bases and J by 6 bases, with 4 bases of the junction left unmatched. CDR1 and CDR2 (germline): ENHRY, SYGVKD. CDR3 residues: CATQGAGQPQHF. The CDR3 DNA follows: TGTGCCACACAGGGGGCCGGTCAGCCCCAGCATTTT.

This chain joins TRBV3-1 (or the pseudogene TRBV3-2) and TRBJ1-2, with TRBD1 as a possible D gene (5 bases). Trimming cost V 1 base and J 4 bases, with 7 bases left between them. Germline CDR1 is LGHDT and CDR2 is YNNKEL (reference sequence). The CDR3 extends over 13 amino acids. The CDR3 reads CASSQAGTYGYTF. The DNA for the CDR3 is TGTGCCAGCAGCCAAGCAGGGACCTATGGCTACACCTTC.

This clone is a singleton in its sample. The V and J genes are TRBV14 and TRBJ1-2; D might be TRBD1 (5 bases). Trimming took 0 bases from V and 2 from J, leaving 13 bases between them. Per the germline V gene, CDR1 is SGHDN and CDR2 is FVKESK. The CDR3 is 16 residues long. The CDR3, as DNA: TGTGCCAGCAGCCAAGATTGGGGCAGACTCAACTATGGCTACACCTTC. Its protein is CASSQDWGRLNYGYTF.

The chain carries TRBV15 and TRBJ1-5, with a weak D call TRBD1 (5 bases). CDR3 length: 15 residues. The V gene lost 0 bases and the J gene lost 3 bases, with 9 bases spanning the gap. CDR1 is LNHNV, CDR2 YYDKDF, per germline (reference sequence). CDR3: CATSRDRGYNQPQHF. The CDR3 region has the DNA TGTGCCACCAGCAGAGATCGGGGCTACAATCAGCCCCAGCATTTT.

The J gene is TRBJ1-3, the V gene TRBV27; 9 bases map to TRBD1. There are 16 residues in the CDR3. The trim removed 5 bases at V and 0 bases at J, leaving 5 bases unmatched. From germline, CDR1 is MNHEY and CDR2 SMNVEV (reference sequence). The CDR3 is CASSRTGEHSGNTIYF. The CDR3 bases are TGTGCCAGCAGTAGGACAGGGGAGCACTCTGGAAACACCATATATTTT.

This sequence joins TRBV7-9 and TRBJ2-5, with 7 bases matching TRBD2. V shed 5 bases and J 2 bases; nucleotides not matched to a gene: 8. Germline CDR1 and CDR2: SEHNR and FQNEAQ (reference sequence). The CDR3 totals 15 residues. The DNA for the CDR3 is TGTGCCAGCAGCCTTTTCCTAGCGGTTCAAGAGACCCAGTACTTC. This sequence encodes CASSLFLAVQETQYF. The variable domain in full, with the rest retrieved from reference TRBV7-9 and TRBJ2-5, is DTGVSQNPRHKITKRGQNVTFRCDPISEHNRLYWYRQTLGQGPEFLTYFQNEAQLEKSRLLSDRFSAERPKGSFSTLEIQRTEQGDSAMYLCASSLFLAVQETQYFGPGTRLLVL.

V is TRBV12-3 or TRBV12-4 and J is TRBJ1-2, with 9 bases matching TRBD1. This CDR3 region has 13 residues. J lost 6 bases, V lost 4 bases, and 3 bases had no gene match. The CDR3 reads CASSSWTGDGYTF. The DNA for the CDR3 is TGTGCCAGCAGTTCCTGGACAGGGGATGGCTACACCTTC.

The chain joins TRBV6-5 to TRBJ1-2; D unresolved. The CDR3 has 12 amino acids. The germline V and J ends were trimmed by 6 bases and 2 bases, with 7 bases remaining between them. Germline CDR1 MNHEY, CDR2 SVGAGI. CDR3 region: CASSPGNYGYTF. CDR3 bases: TGTGCCAGCAGCCCCGGGAACTATGGCTACACCTTC.

The V and J genes are TRBV27 and TRBJ2-1; D is perhaps TRBD1 or TRBD2 (6 bases each). This CDR3 is built from 16 residues. Deletions cut 5 bases from V and 1 base from J, with 15 bases between. Germline assignment: CDR1 MNHEY and CDR2 SMNVEV (reference sequence). The CDR3 region has the DNA TGTGCCAGCAGTGGTTACGGGGGCGCGTCCTACAATGAGCAGTTCTTC. Translating gives CASSGYGGASYNEQFF.

V usage is TRBV6-2 or TRBV6-3 and J usage is TRBJ1-2; D remains ambiguous. This CDR3 comprises 13 residues. Deletions cut 0 bases from V and 6 bases from J, with 8 bases between. Germline V gives CDR1 MNHEY, CDR2 SVGEGT. The CDR3 loop reads CASSYSSIDGYTF. The CDR3 DNA sequence: TGTGCCAGCAGTTACTCGAGTATCGATGGCTACACCTTC.

The V and J genes are TRBV7-8 and TRBJ1-6, with 7 positions matching TRBD1. CDR1 and CDR2 from the germline V gene are SGHVS and FQNEAQ. The CDR3 consists of 17 residues. J was trimmed by 9 bases and V by 1 base; bases with no gene match: 12. The chain's CDR3 is CASSLDRTGEEFSPLHF. The DNA for the CDR3 is TGTGCCAGCAGCTTAGATCGAACAGGGGAGGAATTTTCACCCCTCCACTTT.

The gene calls are TRBV29-1 and TRBJ2-1, with a weak D call TRBD1 (6 bases). Per the germline V gene, CDR1 is SQVTM and CDR2 is ANQGSEA. With 5 bases removed from V and 8 bases from J, the gap between germline ends came to 16 bases. This CDR3 comprises 13 residues. DNA for the CDR3: TGCAGCGTTTCAGTTTCATGGGGGCATGAGCAGTTCTTC. Translation gives CSVSVSWGHEQFF.

The DNA of the CDR3 is TGTGCCAGCAGTGAGTTCGGGGGGGGCGTACATGAGCAGTTCTTC. Protein sequence: CASSEFGGGVHEQFF. The chain has TRBV6-1 and TRBJ2-1; 8 nucleotides agree with TRBD2. V lost 3 bases to trimming and J lost 8 bases; unmatched junction nucleotides: 9. This CDR3 is built from 15 residues. Germline V lookup: CDR1 MNHNS, CDR2 SASEGT.

V usage is TRBV2 and J usage is TRBJ1-2; weak D call: TRBD1 (5 bases). This CDR3 region has 15 residues. V shed 6 bases and J shed 0 bases, with 14 bases lying between them. CDR1 is SNHLY, CDR2 FYNNEI, per germline. The CDR3 DNA reads TGTGCCAGCAGGGACACAGGCGACACTAACTATGGCTACACCTTC. Translated: CASRDTGDTNYGYTF. Complete variable domain (other parts from reference TRBV2 and TRBJ1-2): EPEVTQTPSHQVTQMGQEVILRCVPISNHLYFYWYRQILGQKVEFLVSFYNNEISEKSEIFDDQFSVERPDGSNFTLKIRSTKLEDSAMYFCASRDTGDTNYGYTFGSGTRLTVV.

The chain employs TRBV7-2 and TRBJ2-7, with D perhaps assigned TRBD1 or TRBD2 (6 bases each). The germline gives CDR1 SGHTA, CDR2 FQGNSA. This CDR3 contains 16 residues. V lost 5 bases, J lost 2 bases, and 19 bases lay in between. DNA for the CDR3: TGTGCCAGCAGCGCAGCTAACAGGGACTCCACCTACGAGCAGTACTTC. As protein: CASSAANRDSTYEQYF.

This chain uses TRBV13 with TRBJ1-2, with D possibly matching TRBD1 (6 bases). CDR3 size: 15 residues. V was shortened by 0 bases and J by 5 bases, with 13 bases between the two germline ends. CDR1 is PRHDT, CDR2 FYEKMQ, per germline (reference sequence). The CDR3: CASSLGLTRGYGYTF. CDR3 in DNA: TGTGCCAGCAGCTTAGGCCTCACGAGGGGGTATGGCTACACCTTC.

The chain uses TRBV2 and TRBJ2-2, with 11 bases matching TRBD1. The CDR3 sequence is 16 residues long. J lost 5 bases, V lost 4 bases, and 6 bases had no gene match. The germline gives CDR1 SNHLY, CDR2 FYNNEI. The CDR3 region is CASSGGTGGMTGELFF. DNA for the CDR3: TGTGCCAGCAGTGGAGGGACAGGGGGAATGACCGGGGAGCTGTTTTTT.

V gene TRBV15 combines with J gene TRBJ2-3; 8 bases align to TRBD1. Germline V gene lookup returns CDR1 LNHNV and CDR2 YYDKDF (reference sequence). The CDR3 covers 17 residues. V lost 1 base, J lost 2 bases, and 8 bases stayed unmatched. CDR3 loop: CATSRARQGPHTDTQYF. The CDR3 DNA reads as TGTGCCACCAGCAGAGCCAGACAGGGGCCCCACACAGATACGCAGTATTTT.

The genes are TRBV28 and TRBJ1-2; D is unclear. Germline values: CDR1 MDHEN, CDR2 SYDVKM. The CDR3 is 14 amino acids. The V and J ends lost 1 base and 3 bases respectively, with 9 bases between them. Here the CDR3 DNA reads TGTGCCAGCAGTTTATCCAGTGTGGACTATGGCTACACCTTC. Translating it yields CASSLSSVDYGYTF.

The chain is built from TRBV27 and TRBJ2-1, with TRBD2 matching 9 bases. From germline, CDR1 is MNHEY and CDR2 SMNVEV (reference sequence). The length of the CDR3 is 15 residues. The V segment lost 4 bases and the J segment 5 bases; nucleotides outside the gene matches: 6. In DNA, the CDR3 is TGTGCCAGCAGTTCTGAGCGGGAGGCGAACAATGAGCAGTTCTTC. Translating gives CASSSEREANNEQFF.

In this sample, this clone turned up a few times. The gene calls are TRBV5-4 and TRBJ2-7, with a weak D call TRBD1 (5 bases). V was shortened by 0 bases and J by 3 bases, with 10 bases between the two germline ends. Germline V gene data show CDR1 as SGHNT and CDR2 as YYREEE (reference sequence). The CDR3 is made up of 14 amino acids. CDR3 in DNA: TGTGCCAGCAGCTTGGGGGGCCGTCACTACGAGCAGTACTTC. It is translated as CASSLGGRHYEQYF. The full variable domain, with the rest looked up from reference TRBV5-4 and TRBJ2-7, is ETGVTQSPTHLIKTRGQQVTLRCSSQSGHNTVSWYQQALGQGPQFIFQYYREEENGRGNFPPRFSGLQFPNYSSELNVNALELDDSALYLCASSLGGRHYEQYFGPGTRLTVT.

The chain uses TRBV6-2 or TRBV6-3 and TRBJ1-1; D gene unclear. The CDR3 is 15 amino acids. Germline V gives CDR1 MNHEY, CDR2 SVGEGT. V was trimmed by 0 bases and J by 1 base, leaving 9 bases between them. In nucleotides, the CDR3 is TGTGCCAGCAGTTACTCCCTACGGGGGAACACTGAAGCTTTCTTT. It encodes CASSYSLRGNTEAFF.

The chain has TRBV28 and TRBJ1-1; no firm D call. V was shortened by 2 bases and J by 0 bases, with 16 bases between the two germline ends. Germline values: CDR1 MDHEN, CDR2 SYDVKM. CDR3 length: 17 residues. The CDR3 region is CASSLDPGDGMNTEAFF. Here the CDR3 DNA reads TGTGCCAGCAGTTTAGATCCTGGTGATGGGATGAACACTGAAGCTTTCTTT.

The chain combines TRBV11-3 with TRBJ2-1, with a possible D match to TRBD2 (5 bases). The CDR3 sequence is 13 residues long. Between the trimmed V and J ends, which lost 1 base and 9 bases, there was a span of 10 bases. In germline, CDR1 is SGHNT, CDR2 YENEEA. The CDR3 here is CASSLGSSTEQFF. The CDR3 coding sequence is TGTGCCAGCAGCTTAGGATCTAGCACTGAGCAGTTCTTC.

V is TRBV28 and J is TRBJ2-1; TRBD1 matches 7 bases. The germline V gene encodes CDR1 MDHEN and CDR2 SYDVKM. The CDR3 consists of 17 residues. The junction had 12 bases not matched to a gene; V was cut back by 7 bases and J by 0 bases. The CDR3 region has the DNA TGTGCCAGCACCGCTTCCGGGACAGAAAGCTCCTACAATGAGCAGTTCTTC. It specifies CASTASGTESSYNEQFF.

This chain links TRBV4-2 with TRBJ1-5; D not resolved. This CDR3 has 15 amino acids. Trimming removed 4 bases at V and 7 bases at J, with 17 bases between. Germline V gene data show CDR1 as LGHNA and CDR2 as YNFKEQ. In nucleotides, the CDR3 is TGTGCCAGCAGCCCCGGATCGGAGGGTGTGCAGCCCCAGCATTTT. Its translation: CASSPGSEGVQPQHF.